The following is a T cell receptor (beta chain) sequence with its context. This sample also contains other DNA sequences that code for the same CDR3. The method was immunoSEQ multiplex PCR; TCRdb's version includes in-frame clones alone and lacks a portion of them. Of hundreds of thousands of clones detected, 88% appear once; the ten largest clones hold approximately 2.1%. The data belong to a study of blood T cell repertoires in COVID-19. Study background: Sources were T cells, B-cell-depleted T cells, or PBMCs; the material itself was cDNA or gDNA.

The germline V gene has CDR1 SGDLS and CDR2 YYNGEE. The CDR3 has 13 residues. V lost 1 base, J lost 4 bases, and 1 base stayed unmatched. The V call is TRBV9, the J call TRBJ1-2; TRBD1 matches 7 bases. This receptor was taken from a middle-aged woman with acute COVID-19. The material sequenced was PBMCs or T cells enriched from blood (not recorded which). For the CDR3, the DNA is TGTGCCAGCAGCGTACGGGACAGCTATGGCTACACCTTC. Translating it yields CASSVRDSYGYTF.